This T cell receptor beta chain was observed in a study of control samples from healthy donors and cancer patients. Some clones are missing from TCRdb's copy, which holds only in-frame ones; the method was immunoSEQ multiplex PCR. The table lists tens of thousands of clones, around 85% of them singletons. V gave up 5 bases and J gave up 1 base, with 8 bases separating them. Germline CDR1 reads SGHTA; CDR2 reads FQGNSA. The CDR3 totals 13 residues. The sequenced sample was PBMCs. The origin of this receptor is a man aged 65 to 85 with lung cancer. The chain employs TRBV7-2 and TRBJ1-1, with a weak D call TRBD1 (6 bases). Here the CDR3 reads CASSLQGNTEAFF. The CDR3 nucleotides are TGTGCCAGCAGCCTACAGGGGAACACTGAAGCTTTCTTT. Full variable domain (missing parts from reference TRBV7-2 and TRBJ1-1): GAGVSQSPSNKVTEKGKDVELRCDPISGHTALYWYRQSLGQGLEFLIYFQGNSAPDKSGLPSDRFSAERTGGSVSTLTIQRTQQEDSAVYLCASSLQGNTEAFFGQGTRLTVV.